One and the same sample provided the 14 T cell receptor beta chains below, sequenced in a study of regulatory T cells in long-lasting Graves disease (TCRdb year 2021). The time point label here, explained by the study, means: newly diagnosed GD, antithyroid drugs for less than 3 months. RNA was extracted from PBMCs in TRIzol for both TCR sequencing and RNA sequencing. The library was produced with multiplex PCR. The run used an Illumina HiSeq 4000. TCR beta libraries were built with iRepertoire HTBI primers and Arm-PCR amplification of CDR3 regions. TCRdb reworked the public reads: Q25 trimming with fastp, MiXCR clone assembly, productive beta chains retained. Rows with one shared CDR3 protein collapse into an entry with the most common genes and DNA. Counted in this sample were 250,000 to 300,000 distinct CDR3 sequences; roughly 18% of them appeared once. The ten biggest clones cover around 15% of the sample.

Another study also made use of these data, one on T cells in Graves' hyperthyroidism and ophthalmopathy.

Sequenced here: peripheral blood mononuclear cells (PBMCs), sampled at new diagnosis, from a patient treated with antithyroid drugs. Receptors originate from a woman in her 30s with Graves disease. Donor details come from another sample of the same person, matched by shared clones.

V is TRBV7-9 and J is TRBJ1-1, with no clear D. CDR3 length: 12 amino acids. The germline V and J ends were trimmed by 1 base and 8 bases, with 8 bases remaining between them. Germline CDR1 SEHNR, CDR2 FQNEAQ (reference sequence). The CDR3 DNA reads as TGTGCCAGCAGCTTAGATAACGAAGAAGCTTTCTTT. The encoded protein is CASSLDNEEAFF. The whole variable domain, filled in from reference TRBV7-9 and TRBJ1-1, reads DTGVSQNPRHKITKRGQNVTFRCDPISEHNRLYWYRQTLGQGPEFLTYFQNEAQLEKSRLLSDRFSAERPKGSFSTLEIQRTEQGDSAMYLCASSLDNEEAFFGQGTRLTVV.

This clonotype was counted a few times. The rearrangement uses TRBV19 and TRBJ1-2, with a tentative D call TRBD1 (5 bases). Between the trimmed V and J ends, which lost 3 bases and 5 bases, there was a span of 16 bases. The CDR3 is 15 residues long. Germline V gives CDR1 LNHDA, CDR2 SQIVND (reference sequence). DNA for the CDR3: TGTGCCAGTAGTATGGGCCAGGGTTACAATTATGGCTACACCTTC. It codes for CASSMGQGYNYGYTF. Full variable domain (missing parts from reference TRBV19 and TRBJ1-2): DGGITQSPKYLFRKEGQNVTLSCEQNLNHDAMYWYRQDPGQGLRLIYYSQIVNDFQKGDIAEGYSVSREKKESFPLTVTSAQKNPTAFYLCASSMGQGYNYGYTFGSGTRLTVV.

This chain joins TRBV7-2 and TRBJ2-1; 9 positions match TRBD2. The CDR3 runs to 17 residues. Germline-derived CDR1 and CDR2 are SGHTA and FQGNSA. J lost 5 bases, V lost 5 bases, and 13 bases had no gene match. The CDR3 DNA reads TGTGCCAGCAGCCTTTCCTCCCTAGCGGGAATAAACAATGAGCAGTTCTTC. Translation: CASSLSSLAGINNEQFF.

In its sample, this clonotype was seen many times. The J gene is TRBJ2-4, the V gene TRBV7-9; D is unclear. Trimming took 2 bases from V and 0 from J, leaving 11 bases between them. Germline V gives CDR1 SEHNR, CDR2 FQNEAQ (reference sequence). This CDR3 is built from 16 residues. CDR3 in amino acids: CASSLSPATAKNIQYF. CDR3 sequence (DNA): TGTGCCAGCAGCTTAAGTCCCGCTACAGCCAAAAACATTCAGTACTTC.

The genes are TRBV7-2 and TRBJ1-5; no clear D. The CDR3 runs to 15 residues. V gave up 3 bases and J gave up 1 base, with 10 bases separating them. From germline, CDR1 is SGHTA and CDR2 FQGNSA. The CDR3, as DNA: TGTGCCAGCAGCTTGGAAGGGAAAAGCAATCAGCCCCAGCATTTT. Amino acid sequence: CASSLEGKSNQPQHF.

This clonotype was recorded many times. The chain is built from TRBV12-5 and TRBJ1-5; the match to TRBD1 covers 7 bases. The length of the CDR3 is 15 residues. With V trimmed by 5 bases and J by 0 bases, 4 bases remained unmatched. Germline values: CDR1 LGHNT, CDR2 FRNRAP. The CDR3 region is CASGQAGGSNQPQHF. Here the CDR3 DNA reads TGTGCTAGTGGTCAAGCAGGGGGTAGCAATCAGCCCCAGCATTTT. The full variable domain, its missing parts supplied by reference TRBV12-5 and TRBJ1-5, is DARVTQTPRHKVTEMGQEVTMRCQPILGHNTVFWYRQTMMQGLELLAYFRNRAPLDDSGMPKDRFSAEMPDATLATLKIQPSEPRDSAVYFCASGQAGGSNQPQHFGDGTRLSIL.

This clonotype was detected ten times or more. The gene calls are TRBV7-2 and TRBJ1-5; D might be TRBD1 (5 bases). Trimming pared 6 bases from V and 4 bases from J, leaving 10 bases between. Per germline, CDR1 SGHTA and CDR2 FQGNSA. This CDR3 is 13 amino acids long. This chain's CDR3 is CASSFPGNQPQHF. The CDR3 nucleotides are TGTGCCAGCAGTTTTCCAGGGAATCAGCCCCAGCATTTT.

This clonotype has ten or more counts. J is TRBJ1-2 and V is TRBV6-1; D unresolved. Germline values: CDR1 MNHNS, CDR2 SASEGT. The CDR3 has 13 residues. Trimming cost V 1 base and J 0 bases, with 3 bases left between them. The CDR3 loop is CASSEEANYGYTF. As DNA, the CDR3 is TGTGCCAGCAGTGAAGAGGCTAACTATGGCTACACCTTC.

This clonotype came up a few times. The CDR3 spells CASQGLASPDTQYF. The CDR3 DNA follows: TGTGCCAGCCAAGGACTAGCGTCGCCAGATACGCAGTATTTT. The chain is built from TRBV19 and TRBJ2-3; 9 nucleotides match TRBD2. Germline CDR1 is LNHDA and CDR2 is SQIVND (reference sequence). The V segment lost 9 bases and the J segment 4 bases; nucleotides outside the gene matches: 8. CDR3 length equals 14 residues. The full variable domain, in which reference TRBV19 and TRBJ2-3 provide the parts outside the CDR3, is DGGITQSPKYLFRKEGQNVTLSCEQNLNHDAMYWYRQDPGQGLRLIYYSQIVNDFQKGDIAEGYSVSREKKESFPLTVTSAQKNPTAFYLCASQGLASPDTQYFGPGTRLTVL.

On this clonotype itself: A read error is possible here, since a much larger clone lies one base away. The CDR3 sequence is CSVDRGPTYEQYF. DNA of the CDR3: TGCAGTGTAGACAGGGGCCCCACCTACGAGCAGTACTTC. The gene calls are TRBV20-1 and TRBJ2-7, with 8 positions matching TRBD1. Per germline, CDR1 DFQATT and CDR2 SNEGSKA (reference sequence). The CDR3 totals 13 residues. V shed 7 bases, J shed 2 bases, and the junction held 7 bases outside the gene matches.

This clonotype appeared many times. The chain recombines TRBV3-1 with TRBJ1-1, with no clear D. The length of the CDR3 is 13 residues. The V end lost 0 bases, the J end lost 4 bases, and 6 bases lay between the germline ends. The germline V gene has CDR1 LGHDT and CDR2 YNNKEL (reference sequence). The CDR3 sequence: CASSQEIFTEAFF. The CDR3 DNA reads TGTGCCAGCAGCCAAGAAATATTCACTGAAGCTTTCTTT.

Concerning this clonotype: A far larger clone is off by one base, so a read error is likely. The CDR3 here is CSVFPQRMNEQYF. The CDR3, as DNA: TGCAGTGTCTTTCCCCAGCGTATGAATGAGCAGTACTTC. This rearrangement joins TRBV20-1 to TRBJ2-7, with D uncertain. Between the trimmed V and J ends, which lost 7 bases and 7 bases, there was a span of 20 bases. The CDR3 is 13 residues long. Germline lookup yields CDR1 DFQATT and CDR2 SNEGSKA (reference sequence).

This clonotype has a count of ten or more. This rearrangement joins TRBV18 to TRBJ2-7; 13 bases are shared with TRBD2. V lost 3 bases, J lost 6 bases, and 5 bases stayed unmatched. The CDR3 runs to 15 residues. The germline CDR1 and CDR2 sequences are KGHSH and LQKENI. CDR3 nucleotides: TGTGCCAGCTCACCCGAGGGACTAGCGGGGACCGAGCAGTACTTC. Amino acids: CASSPEGLAGTEQYF.

This clonotype occurred many times. CDR3 DNA: TGTGCCAGTAGGGCACAGGGTGTCAACTATGGCTACACCTTC. This translates into CASRAQGVNYGYTF. The gene calls are TRBV19 and TRBJ1-2; D is possibly TRBD1 (6 bases). CDR1 LNHDA and CDR2 SQIVND come from the germline V gene (reference sequence). The length of the CDR3 is 14 residues. V shed 6 bases and J shed 2 bases, with 13 bases lying between them. Supplemented by reference TRBV19 and TRBJ1-2, the full variable domain reads DGGITQSPKYLFRKEGQNVTLSCEQNLNHDAMYWYRQDPGQGLRLIYYSQIVNDFQKGDIAEGYSVSREKKESFPLTVTSAQKNPTAFYLCASRAQGVNYGYTFGSGTRLTVV.